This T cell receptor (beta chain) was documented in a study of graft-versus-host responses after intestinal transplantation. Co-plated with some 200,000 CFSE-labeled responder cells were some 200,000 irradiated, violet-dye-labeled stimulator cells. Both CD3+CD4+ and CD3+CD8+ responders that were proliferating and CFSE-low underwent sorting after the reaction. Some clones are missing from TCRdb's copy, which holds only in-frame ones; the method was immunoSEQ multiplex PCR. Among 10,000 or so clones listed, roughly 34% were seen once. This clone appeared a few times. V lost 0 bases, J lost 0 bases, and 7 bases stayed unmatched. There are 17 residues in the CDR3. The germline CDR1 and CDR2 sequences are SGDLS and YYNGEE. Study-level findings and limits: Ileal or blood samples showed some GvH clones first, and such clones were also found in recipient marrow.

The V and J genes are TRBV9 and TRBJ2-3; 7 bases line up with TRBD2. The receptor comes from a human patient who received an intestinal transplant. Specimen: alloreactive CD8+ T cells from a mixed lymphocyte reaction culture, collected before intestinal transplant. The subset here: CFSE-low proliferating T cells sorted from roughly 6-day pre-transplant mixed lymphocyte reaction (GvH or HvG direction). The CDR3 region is CASSVEGRAVSTDTQYF. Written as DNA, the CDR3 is TGTGCCAGCAGCGTAGAGGGGAGGGCGGTAAGCACAGATACGCAGTATTTT.